The 11 T cell receptor beta chains presented below share a single source sample, sequenced in a study of blood T cell repertoires in COVID-19 (TCRdb year 2020). The library was built by means of the immunoSEQ multiplex PCR assay. TCRdb provides this immuneACCESS table in a form limited to in-frame rearrangements. Some clones are lacking; in checked studies, under half of them reflect an unresolved V gene, and why the rest are absent is not known. This sample lists about 260,000 clones; about 90% were detected once. The ten biggest clones cover 10% to 12% of the sample. Source material: peripheral blood. These receptors were collected from a woman aged 30 to 39 with COVID-19, enrolled during active disease.

The gene calls are TRBV5-1 and TRBJ1-2; TRBD1 might be the D (5 bases). The ends were cut back, 0 bases at V and 4 bases at J, with 10 bases in the middle. Germline CDR1 SGHRS, CDR2 YFSETQ. The CDR3 runs 14 residues. The CDR3, as DNA: TGCGCCAGCAGCTTGGAGCAGGGCACCTATGGCTACACCTTC. Its translation is CASSLEQGTYGYTF. Variable domain in full (rest from reference TRBV5-1 and TRBJ1-2): KAGVTQTPRYLIKTRGQQVTLSCSPISGHRSVSWYQQTPGQGLQFLFEYFSETQRNKGNFPGRFSGRQFSNSRSEMNVSTLELGDSALYLCASSLEQGTYGYTFGSGTRLTVV.

The J gene is TRBJ1-5, the V gene TRBV10-3; 9 nucleotides align to TRBD1. The CDR3 sequence is 14 residues long. The V gene end was trimmed by 5 bases and the J gene end by 2 bases; junction bases not matched to a gene: 1. The V gene's germline CDR1 is ENHRY and CDR2 SYGVKD. CDR3 loop: CAISRDRGNQPQHF. The CDR3 DNA reads TGTGCCATCAGTCGGGACAGGGGCAATCAGCCCCAGCATTTT.

The chain carries TRBV6-6 and TRBJ2-1, with D possibly matching TRBD2 (6 bases). Per germline, CDR1 MNHNY and CDR2 SVGAGI (reference sequence). The germline V and J ends were trimmed by 6 bases and 2 bases, with 17 bases remaining between them. The CDR3 length is 16 residues. The CDR3 reads CASSPGLTGPYNEQFF. In DNA form, the CDR3 reads TGTGCCAGCAGCCCAGGACTAACGGGCCCCTACAATGAGCAGTTCTTC.

This clone was detected only a few times. CDR3 loop: CASNIGARGNTIYF. The CDR3 nucleotides are TGTGCCAGCAATATAGGAGCGAGAGGAAACACCATATATTTT. The chain combines TRBV6-5 with TRBJ1-3; D call uncertain. CDR1 and CDR2 (germline): MNHEY, SVGAGI. This CDR3 has 14 amino acids. Trimming removed 7 bases from V and 4 bases from J, with 14 bases in between.

The chain combines TRBV5-1 with TRBJ1-1; 9 nucleotides line up with TRBD1. CDR3 size: 15 residues. V lost 6 bases to trimming and J lost 1 base; unmatched junction nucleotides: 7. CDR1 is SGHRS, CDR2 YFSETQ, per germline. The CDR3 nucleotides read TGCGCCAGCACCCTAGGGACAGGGTCGAACACTGAAGCTTTCTTT. Encoded protein: CASTLGTGSNTEAFF. Variable domain in full (rest from reference TRBV5-1 and TRBJ1-1): KAGVTQTPRYLIKTRGQQVTLSCSPISGHRSVSWYQQTPGQGLQFLFEYFSETQRNKGNFPGRFSGRQFSNSRSEMNVSTLELGDSALYLCASTLGTGSNTEAFFGQGTRLTVV.

The chain couples TRBV5-6 to TRBJ1-1, with D uncertain. Germline CDR1 reads SGHDT; CDR2 reads YYEEEE. V lost 0 bases, J lost 4 bases, and 10 bases lay in between. CDR3 size: 14 residues. The DNA for the CDR3 is TGTGCCAGCAGCTTGGAAGAACGCGGCACTGAAGCTTTCTTT. Protein product: CASSLEERGTEAFF.

The chain recombines TRBV6-5 with TRBJ1-1; D is ambiguous. This CDR3 has 14 amino acids. From germline, CDR1 is MNHEY and CDR2 SVGAGI. V lost 0 bases to trimming and J lost 0 bases, with 5 bases between them. For the CDR3, the DNA is TGTGCCAGCAGTTACTCAGCGATGAACACTGAAGCTTTCTTT. Protein: CASSYSAMNTEAFF.

In nucleotides, the CDR3 is TGTGCCAGCAGCTCGACCCGGGACTTTTATAATGAAAAACTGTTTTTT. It translates to CASSSTRDFYNEKLFF. V usage is TRBV7-9 and J usage is TRBJ1-4; possibly TRBD1 for D (5 bases). The ends were cut back, 4 bases at V and 4 bases at J, with 16 bases in the middle. The CDR3 is 16 residues long. CDR1 is SEHNR, CDR2 FQNEAQ, per germline (reference sequence).

V usage is TRBV10-3 and J usage is TRBJ1-1; no clear D gene. The CDR3 runs 13 residues. Germline V gene lookup returns CDR1 ENHRY and CDR2 SYGVKD. V was pared by 3 bases and J by 1 base, with 6 bases between. The CDR3 reads CAISDLGNTEAFF. The CDR3 DNA reads as TGTGCCATCAGTGACCTAGGGAACACTGAAGCTTTCTTT.

A remark on this clone: The sample contains more than one DNA sequence encoding this CDR3. The chain is built from TRBV11-2 and TRBJ2-7, with D unclear. V lost 2 bases and J lost 3, with 8 bases in between. The CDR3 covers 13 residues. CDR1 and CDR2 (germline): SGHAT, FQNNGV. The CDR3 is CASSLSPGYEQYF. The CDR3 DNA reads TGTGCCAGCAGCTTATCGCCCGGCTACGAGCAGTACTTC.

The chain joins TRBV7-2 to TRBJ1-1; D is uncertain. Trimming took 0 bases from V and 5 from J, leaving 4 bases between them. CDR1 and CDR2 from the germline V gene are SGHTA and FQGNSA. This CDR3 contains 12 residues. The CDR3, as DNA: TGTGCCAGCAGCTTAGCCGGGACTGAAGCTTTCTTT. Translated: CASSLAGTEAFF.